Listed here are 8 T cell receptor beta chains from one sample, sequenced in a study of regulatory T cells in long-lasting Graves disease. Construction of TCR beta libraries relied on iRepertoire HTBI primers and on Arm-PCR targeting CDR3 regions. TCRdb itself ran the multiplex PCR reads through MiXCR, one entry per CDR3 protein. The data contain approximately 440,000 distinct CDR3 sequences, 15% to 20% of them seen just once; the ten biggest clones take up 12%. Time point denoted: newly diagnosed GD, antithyroid drugs for less than 3 months. PBMC RNA served as the TCR library source. These records were also assigned to another study, of T cells in Graves' hyperthyroidism and ophthalmopathy.

The starting material was peripheral blood mononuclear cells (PBMCs), obtained at new diagnosis, from a patient treated with antithyroid drugs. These receptors were taken from a man between 35 and 55 years old with Graves disease.

This clonotype was observed at least ten times. The CDR3 nucleotides read TGCAGTGCGACGACCTCAGGGGGCCGGGGCTACGAGCAGTACTTC. This sequence encodes CSATTSGGRGYEQYF. The genes are TRBV20-1 and TRBJ2-7; TRBD1 matches at 8 bases. Germline loops: CDR1 DFQATT, CDR2 SNEGSKA (reference sequence). The ends lost 6 bases at V and 3 bases at J; junction bases unmatched: 13. The CDR3 has 15 residues.

This clonotype was seen a few times. V is TRBV29-1 and J is TRBJ2-5, with 11 bases fitting TRBD2. CDR3 length equals 15 residues. Germline assignment: CDR1 SQVTM and CDR2 ANQGSEA. V shed 4 bases, J shed 2 bases, and the junction held 6 bases outside the gene matches. The CDR3 reads CSVALAGGRQETQYF. CDR3 in DNA: TGCAGCGTTGCCCTAGCGGGAGGTAGACAAGAGACCCAGTACTTC.

Comments on this clonotype: This may be a read error: a much more frequent sequence differs by one nucleotide. The chain couples TRBV5-1 to TRBJ1-5, with D unresolved. The germline V gene has CDR1 SGHRS and CDR2 YFSETQ. The CDR3 runs 13 residues. The CDR3 loop is CASTLELSQPQHF. For the CDR3, the DNA is TGCGCCAGCACCTTGGAATTGTCTCAGCCCCAGCATTTT.

The chain carries TRBV29-1 and TRBJ2-5, with D unresolved. The CDR3 is 12 residues long. CDR1 and CDR2 (germline): SQVTM, ANQGSEA. V lost 4 bases, J lost 1 base, and 7 bases lay in between. The CDR3 here is CSVAVSQETQYF. Written as DNA, the CDR3 is TGCAGCGTTGCGGTCAGCCAAGAGACCCAGTACTTC.

This clonotype showed up many times. The J gene is TRBJ2-2, the V gene TRBV20-1; D is possibly TRBD2 (6 bases). The CDR3 totals 14 residues. CDR1 DFQATT and CDR2 SNEGSKA come from the germline V gene (reference sequence). V was shortened by 1 base and J by 2 bases, with 8 bases between the two germline ends. CDR3 DNA: TGCAGTGCTAGAGGACTAGTTAACACCGGGGAGCTGTTTTTT. Translation gives CSARGLVNTGELFF.

The genes are TRBV29-1 and TRBJ1-4; unclear D gene. V lost 5 bases to trimming and J lost 8 bases, with 18 bases between them. The CDR3 spans 14 residues. Germline assignment: CDR1 SQVTM and CDR2 ANQGSEA. For the CDR3, the DNA is TGCAGCGTTAAATTCCCACAGTCTTGGGAAAAACTGTTTTTT. Its protein product is CSVKFPQSWEKLFF.

This clonotype was recorded at least ten times. The CDR3 DNA sequence: TGCGCCAGCACACGGGAGGGGTTGGATGAGCAGTTCTTC. This translates into CASTREGLDEQFF. The rearrangement joins TRBV5-1 to TRBJ2-1; 8 nucleotides align to TRBD2. Germline V gene data show CDR1 as SGHRS and CDR2 as YFSETQ. Trimming took 6 bases from V and 8 from J; bases not matched to a gene: 7. This CDR3 contains 13 residues. Looking up the rest from reference TRBV5-1 and TRBJ2-1 gives the full variable domain: KAGVTQTPRYLIKTRGQQVTLSCSPISGHRSVSWYQQTPGQGLQFLFEYFSETQRNKGNFPGRFSGRQFSNSRSEMNVSTLELGDSALYLCASTREGLDEQFFGPGTRLTVL.

This clonotype was counted at least ten times. V and J are TRBV11-1 and TRBJ2-7; no firm D call. Per the germline V gene, CDR1 is SGHAT and CDR2 is FQDESV (reference sequence). This CDR3 comprises 14 residues. V lost 5 bases and J 4 bases, leaving 15 bases between the germline ends. CDR3 amino acids: CASSPGSITYEQYF. The CDR3 DNA is TGTGCCAGCAGCCCGGGCAGTATAACATACGAGCAGTACTTC.